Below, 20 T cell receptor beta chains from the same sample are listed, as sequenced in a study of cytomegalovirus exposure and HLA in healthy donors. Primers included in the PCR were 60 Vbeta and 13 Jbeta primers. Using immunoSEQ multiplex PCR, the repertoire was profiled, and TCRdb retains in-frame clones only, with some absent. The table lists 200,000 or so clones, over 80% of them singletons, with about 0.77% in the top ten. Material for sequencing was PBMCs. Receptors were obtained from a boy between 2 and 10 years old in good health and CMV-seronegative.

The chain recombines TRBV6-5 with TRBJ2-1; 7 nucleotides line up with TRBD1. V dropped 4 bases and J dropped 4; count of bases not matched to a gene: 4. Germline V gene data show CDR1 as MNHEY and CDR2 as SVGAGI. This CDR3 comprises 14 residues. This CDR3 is CASSSTGIYNEQFF. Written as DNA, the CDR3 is TGTGCCAGCAGTTCGACAGGGATTTACAATGAGCAGTTCTTC.

The CDR3 DNA reads TGTGCCAGTAGTATAACCGGGACAGGTTCTTCTTCGGAAGCTTTCTTT. Translating it yields CASSITGTGSSSEAFF. The chain links TRBV19 to TRBJ1-1; 8 bases match TRBD1. The CDR3 loop spans 16 amino acids. With V trimmed by 2 bases and J by 8 bases, 13 bases remained unmatched. Germline V gene data show CDR1 as LNHDA and CDR2 as SQIVND (reference sequence).

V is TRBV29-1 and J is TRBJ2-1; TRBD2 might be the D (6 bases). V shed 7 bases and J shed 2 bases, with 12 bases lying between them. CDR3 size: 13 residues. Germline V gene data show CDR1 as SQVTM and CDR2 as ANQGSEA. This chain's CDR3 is CSGRDATYNEQFF. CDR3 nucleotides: TGCAGCGGGAGGGACGCAACCTACAATGAGCAGTTCTTC.

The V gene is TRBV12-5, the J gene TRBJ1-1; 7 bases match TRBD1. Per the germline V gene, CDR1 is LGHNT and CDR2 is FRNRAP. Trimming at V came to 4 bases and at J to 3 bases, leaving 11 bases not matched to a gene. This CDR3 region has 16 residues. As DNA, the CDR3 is TGTGCTAGTGGTTCGAGACAGGGATTAAGTTACACTGAAGCTTTCTTT. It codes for CASGSRQGLSYTEAFF.

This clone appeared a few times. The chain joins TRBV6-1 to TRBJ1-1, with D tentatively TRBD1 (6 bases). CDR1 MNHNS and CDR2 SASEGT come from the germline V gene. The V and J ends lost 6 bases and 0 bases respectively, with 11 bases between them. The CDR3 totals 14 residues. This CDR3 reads CASRLRGLNTEAFF. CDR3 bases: TGTGCCAGCAGGCTCAGGGGACTGAACACTGAAGCTTTCTTT.

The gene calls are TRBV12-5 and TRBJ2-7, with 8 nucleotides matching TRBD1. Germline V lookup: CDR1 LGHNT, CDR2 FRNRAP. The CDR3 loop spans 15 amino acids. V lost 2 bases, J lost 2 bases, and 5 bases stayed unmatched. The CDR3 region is CASGLFGTGAYEQYF. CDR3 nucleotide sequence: TGTGCTAGTGGTTTGTTCGGGACAGGTGCCTACGAGCAGTACTTC.

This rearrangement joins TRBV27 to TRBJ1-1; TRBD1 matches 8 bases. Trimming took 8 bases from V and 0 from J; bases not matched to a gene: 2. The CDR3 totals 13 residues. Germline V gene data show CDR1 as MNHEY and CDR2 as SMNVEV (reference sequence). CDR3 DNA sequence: TGTGCCAGCGGGACAGGTATGAACACTGAAGCTTTCTTT. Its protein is CASGTGMNTEAFF.

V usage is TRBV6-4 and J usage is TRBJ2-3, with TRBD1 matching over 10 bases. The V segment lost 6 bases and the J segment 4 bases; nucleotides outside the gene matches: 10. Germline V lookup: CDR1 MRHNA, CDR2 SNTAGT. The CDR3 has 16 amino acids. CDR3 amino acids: CASSQTGGDRADTQYF. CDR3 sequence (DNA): TGTGCCAGCAGCCAGACAGGGGGCGACAGGGCAGATACGCAGTATTTT.

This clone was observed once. The CDR3 DNA follows: TGTGCCTGGAGCATTTTGCCGGGACAGGGGAACTATGGCTACACCTTC. It is translated as CAWSILPGQGNYGYTF. The V gene is TRBV30, the J gene TRBJ1-2; TRBD1 matches 10 bases. V lost 3 bases to trimming and J lost 2 bases; unmatched junction nucleotides: 9. Germline lookup yields CDR1 GTSNPN and CDR2 SVGIG (reference sequence). This CDR3 comprises 16 residues.

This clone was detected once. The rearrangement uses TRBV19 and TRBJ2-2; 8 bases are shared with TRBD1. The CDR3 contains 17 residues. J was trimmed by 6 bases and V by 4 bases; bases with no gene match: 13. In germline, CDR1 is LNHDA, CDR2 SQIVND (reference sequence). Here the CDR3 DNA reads TGTGCCAGTAGTACCATAGGGACAGGTTATTACGCCGGGGAGCTGTTTTTT. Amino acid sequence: CASSTIGTGYYAGELFF.

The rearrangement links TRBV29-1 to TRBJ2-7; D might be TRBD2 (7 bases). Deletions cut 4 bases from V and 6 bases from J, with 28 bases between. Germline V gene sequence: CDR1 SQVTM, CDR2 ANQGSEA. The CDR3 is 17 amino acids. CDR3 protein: CSVGTWWWDGGPGEQYF. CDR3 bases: TGCAGCGTTGGTACGTGGTGGTGGGACGGGGGGCCTGGCGAGCAGTACTTC.

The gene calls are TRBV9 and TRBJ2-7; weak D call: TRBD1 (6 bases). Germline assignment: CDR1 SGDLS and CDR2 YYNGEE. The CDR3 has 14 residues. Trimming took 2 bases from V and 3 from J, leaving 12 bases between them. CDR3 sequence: CASSVSLGGYEQYF. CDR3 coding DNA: TGTGCCAGCAGCGTTTCCCTAGGGGGCTACGAGCAGTACTTC.

The CDR3 region is CASSAAAGPNTGELFF. CDR3 sequence (DNA): TGTGCCAGCAGTGCAGCTGCAGGTCCGAACACCGGGGAGCTGTTTTTT. This chain joins TRBV25-1 and TRBJ2-2; D is ambiguous. CDR1 MGHDK and CDR2 SYGVNS come from the germline V gene. Trimming removed 4 bases at V and 0 bases at J, with 12 bases between. The CDR3 totals 16 residues.

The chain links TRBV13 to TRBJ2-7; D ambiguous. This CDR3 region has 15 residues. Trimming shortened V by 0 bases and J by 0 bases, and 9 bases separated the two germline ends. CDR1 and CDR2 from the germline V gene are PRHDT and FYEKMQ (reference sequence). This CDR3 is CASSLGGVRSYEQYF. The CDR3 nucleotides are TGTGCCAGCAGCTTAGGAGGAGTTCGCTCCTACGAGCAGTACTTC.

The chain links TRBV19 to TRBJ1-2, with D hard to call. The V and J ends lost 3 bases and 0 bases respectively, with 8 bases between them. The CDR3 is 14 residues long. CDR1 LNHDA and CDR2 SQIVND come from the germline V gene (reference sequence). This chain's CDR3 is CASSIEGANYGYTF. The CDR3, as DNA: TGTGCCAGTAGTATTGAAGGAGCTAACTATGGCTACACCTTC.

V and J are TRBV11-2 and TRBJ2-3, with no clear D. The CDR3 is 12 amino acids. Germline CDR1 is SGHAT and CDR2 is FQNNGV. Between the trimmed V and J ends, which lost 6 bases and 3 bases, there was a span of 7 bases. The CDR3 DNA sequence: TGTGCCAGCAGTCCCGCGACAGATACGCAGTATTTT. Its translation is CASSPATDTQYF.

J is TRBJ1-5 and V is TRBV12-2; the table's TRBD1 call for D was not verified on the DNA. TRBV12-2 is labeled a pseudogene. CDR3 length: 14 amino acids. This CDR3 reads CASRRWGQRQPQHF. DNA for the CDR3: TGTGCAAGTCGCCGCTGGGGCCAGCGTCAGCCCCAGCATTTT.

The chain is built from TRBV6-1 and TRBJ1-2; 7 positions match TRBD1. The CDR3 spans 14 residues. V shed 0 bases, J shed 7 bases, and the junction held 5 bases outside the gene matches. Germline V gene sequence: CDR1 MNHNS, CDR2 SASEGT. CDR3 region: CASSEAYRGGGYTF. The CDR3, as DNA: TGTGCCAGCAGTGAAGCGTACAGGGGCGGTGGCTACACCTTC.

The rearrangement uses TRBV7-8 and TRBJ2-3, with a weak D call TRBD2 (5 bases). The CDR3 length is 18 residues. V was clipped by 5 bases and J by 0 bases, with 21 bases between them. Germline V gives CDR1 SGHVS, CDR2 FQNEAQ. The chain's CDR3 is CASSQGPHSVDSTDTQYF. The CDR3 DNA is TGTGCCAGCAGCCAAGGCCCGCATAGCGTAGATAGCACAGATACGCAGTATTTT.

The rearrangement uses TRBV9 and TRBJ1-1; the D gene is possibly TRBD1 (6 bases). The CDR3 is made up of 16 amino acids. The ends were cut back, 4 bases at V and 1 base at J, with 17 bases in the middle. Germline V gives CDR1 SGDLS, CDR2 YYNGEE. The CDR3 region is CASSINRVRGNTEAFF. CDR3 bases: TGTGCCAGCAGCATAAACAGGGTCCGCGGGAACACTGAAGCTTTCTTT.